This T cell receptor beta chain was documented in a study of cytomegalovirus exposure and HLA in healthy donors. Study-level results: The classifier was said to identify cytomegalovirus status with high specificity and sensitivity. The study recorded 150 to 200 TCR beta chains that were cytomegalovirus-associated.

About this clone: The target antigen is unknown.

60 Vbeta and 13 Jbeta primers were used in PCR. Sequenced by immunoSEQ multiplex PCR; TCRdb stores in-frame clones only, minus some. The data show 40,000 or so clones, approximately 80% seen once. Germline CDR1 SGHRS, CDR2 YFSETQ. There are 17 residues in the CDR3. Trimming cost V 3 bases and J 1 base; bases outside gene matches: 11. The origin of this receptor is a man aged 25-45 years in good health and CMV-seronegative. The chain is built from TRBV5-1 and TRBJ2-3; the match to TRBD2 covers 7 bases. Sequenced: PBMCs. The CDR3 DNA reads as TGCGCCAGCAGCTACGGCGGTTTAACTAGCGGCACAGATACGCAGTATTTT. This gives the protein CASSYGGLTSGTDTQYF.